This is a list of T cell receptor beta chains from one sample in a study of T-cell memory formation after mild COVID-19. MiXCR, applied by TCRdb to the 5' RACE reads, yields one record per CDR3 protein. In the table there are about 110,000 distinct CDR3 sequences, approximately 13% of which are singletons. The source material was PBMCs or a T cell subset sorted from them (not recorded which). These receptors originate from an adult woman who had mild COVID-19 (a few samples of this study predate the infection). Cell type and time point are not known. Both conserved end residues are part of each CDR3. The order of the fields is D gene, clone size, V gene, J gene, CDR3 DNA, CDR3 protein. A D gene is named only where the DNA matches it firmly. A clone size is listed for some rows: how often the clone was seen (once, few, many), or a class if it is expanded.

D gene: NA; clone size: few; V gene: TRBV27; J gene: TRBJ2-1; CDR3 DNA: TGTGCCAGCAGTTTATCGGGAAGAGGGAGCTCCTACAATGAGCAGTTCTTC; CDR3 protein: CASSLSGRGSSYNEQFF
D gene: TRBD2; clone size: medium-sized; V gene: TRBV27; J gene: TRBJ2-1; CDR3 DNA: TGTGCCAGCACCACTACCGGGGGGTCCCTTCTGCTTACCAATGAGCAGTTCTTC; CDR3 protein: CASTTTGGSLLLTNEQFF
D gene: NA; clone size: few; V gene: TRBV30; J gene: TRBJ2-1; CDR3 DNA: TGTGCCTGGAGTGTAGTCCAAAGCTCCTACAATGAGCAGTTCTTC; CDR3 protein: CAWSVVQSSYNEQFF
D gene: TRBD1; clone size: NA; V gene: TRBV7-9; J gene: TRBJ2-5; CDR3 DNA: TGTGCCAGCAGCTCCCGGGACAGGCACGGCGTTCAAGAGACCCAGTACTTC; CDR3 protein: CASSSRDRHGVQETQYF
D gene: NA; clone size: few; V gene: TRBV20-1; J gene: TRBJ1-1; CDR3 DNA: TGCAGTGCCCAAGACAGGACAGACATGAACACTGAAGCTTTCTTT; CDR3 protein: CSAQDRTDMNTEAFF
D gene: TRBD1; clone size: NA; V gene: TRBV29-1; J gene: TRBJ2-7; CDR3 DNA: TGCAGCGTCCTGACAGGGGACAGCTACGAGCAGTACTTC; CDR3 protein: CSVLTGDSYEQYF
D gene: NA; clone size: NA; V gene: TRBV7-8; J gene: TRBJ2-4; CDR3 DNA: TGTGCCAGCAGCTTATTTCCCAAAAACATTCAGTACTTC; CDR3 protein: CASSLFPKNIQYF
D gene: NA; clone size: many; V gene: TRBV12-3/TRBV12-4; J gene: TRBJ1-1; CDR3 DNA: TGTGCCAGCAGTTTGGCCGGGAACACTGAAGCTTTCTTT; CDR3 protein: CASSLAGNTEAFF
D gene: NA; clone size: NA; V gene: TRBV14; J gene: TRBJ2-3; CDR3 DNA: TGTGCCAGCAGCCAAGTGGGGTTTCGCACAGATACGCAGTATTTT; CDR3 protein: CASSQVGFRTDTQYF
D gene: NA; clone size: many; V gene: TRBV7-6; J gene: TRBJ2-7; CDR3 DNA: TGTGCCAGCAGCGCTCACCCCTCAGACAGCCTGGCGGGGGAGCAGTACTTC; CDR3 protein: CASSAHPSDSLAGEQYF
D gene: TRBD2; clone size: few; V gene: TRBV15; J gene: TRBJ2-1; CDR3 DNA: TGTGCCACCAGCAGCGGACTAGCAAGGGGTGAGCAGTTCTTC; CDR3 protein: CATSSGLARGEQFF
D gene: TRBD1; clone size: NA; V gene: TRBV24-1; J gene: TRBJ2-5; CDR3 DNA: TGTGCCACCAGTGATGGGACAGGGGAAGAGACCCAGTACTTC; CDR3 protein: CATSDGTGEETQYF
D gene: NA; clone size: NA; V gene: TRBV9; J gene: TRBJ1-2; CDR3 DNA: TGTGCCAGCAGCCCTAGCATAGTGGCGGAGGGCTACACCTTC; CDR3 protein: CASSPSIVAEGYTF
D gene: NA; clone size: NA; V gene: TRBV4-2; J gene: TRBJ2-7; CDR3 DNA: TGTGCCAGCAGCCACCTACCCGGGCAGGCGAGGGGGTACGAGCAGTACTTC; CDR3 protein: CASSHLPGQARGYEQYF
D gene: TRBD1; clone size: few; V gene: TRBV9; J gene: TRBJ2-5; CDR3 DNA: TGTGCCAGCAGCACCTTACAGGGGGGAGAGACCCAGTACTTC; CDR3 protein: CASSTLQGGETQYF
D gene: NA; clone size: few; V gene: TRBV5-1; J gene: TRBJ1-1; CDR3 DNA: TGCGCCAGCAGGACGGGGACTATGAACACTGAAGCTTTCTTT; CDR3 protein: CASRTGTMNTEAFF
D gene: NA; clone size: NA; V gene: TRBV7-9; J gene: TRBJ1-1; CDR3 DNA: TGTGCCAGCAGCTTCGCCGGGGCTGAAGCTTTCTTT; CDR3 protein: CASSFAGAEAFF
D gene: NA; clone size: NA; V gene: TRBV12-3/TRBV12-4; J gene: TRBJ2-7; CDR3 DNA: TGTGCCAGCAGTTTAGCCTTTGGCGAGCAGTACTTC; CDR3 protein: CASSLAFGEQYF
D gene: NA; clone size: few; V gene: TRBV27; J gene: TRBJ2-7; CDR3 DNA: TGTGCCAGCAGTTTAAGCGGTGTTCCCTACGAGCAGTACTTC; CDR3 protein: CASSLSGVPYEQYF
D gene: TRBD1; clone size: few; V gene: TRBV12-5; J gene: TRBJ2-7; CDR3 DNA: TGTGCTAGTGGTCCCCGGACAGGGGCCTCCTACGAGCAGTACTTC; CDR3 protein: CASGPRTGASYEQYF
D gene: NA; clone size: NA; V gene: TRBV6-2/TRBV6-3; J gene: TRBJ2-7; CDR3 DNA: TGTGCCAGCAGTACCTACTACGAGCAGTACTTC; CDR3 protein: CASSTYYEQYF
D gene: TRBD2; clone size: NA; V gene: TRBV10-3; J gene: TRBJ2-5; CDR3 DNA: TGTGCCATCAGTGATGGGGGACTAGCGGGGGGGCTTCAAGAGACCCAGTACTTC; CDR3 protein: CAISDGGLAGGLQETQYF
D gene: NA; clone size: many; V gene: TRBV6-2/TRBV6-3; J gene: TRBJ2-6; CDR3 DNA: TGTGCCAGCAGTCTGAGCTCTGGGGCCAACGTCCTGACTTTC; CDR3 protein: CASSLSSGANVLTF
D gene: TRBD2; clone size: many; V gene: TRBV5-1; J gene: TRBJ2-1; CDR3 DNA: TGCGCCAGCAGCTTATCTCCCCTAGCGGGAGGGTATAATGAGCAGTTCTTC; CDR3 protein: CASSLSPLAGGYNEQFF
D gene: NA; clone size: NA; V gene: TRBV7-8; J gene: TRBJ2-1; CDR3 DNA: TGTGCCAGCAGCTTAGGCGGGATTTGGGGTTTGGAGCAGTTCTTC; CDR3 protein: CASSLGGIWGLEQFF
D gene: NA; clone size: few; V gene: TRBV12-3/TRBV12-4; J gene: TRBJ2-5; CDR3 DNA: TGTGCCAGCAGTTTATTCAGACAAGAGACCCAGTACTTC; CDR3 protein: CASSLFRQETQYF
D gene: NA; clone size: few; V gene: TRBV4-3; J gene: TRBJ2-7; CDR3 DNA: TGCGCCAGCAGCCAAGTGGTGGGACCAGGCGAGCAGTACTTC; CDR3 protein: CASSQVVGPGEQYF
D gene: NA; clone size: few; V gene: TRBV5-1; J gene: TRBJ2-5; CDR3 DNA: TGCGCCACCAACTCCGGGTCAGGTCAAGAGACCCAGTACTTC; CDR3 protein: CATNSGSGQETQYF